This T cell receptor beta chain was sequenced for a study of CD4 T cells in relation to SARS-CoV-2 and coronaviruses. Sequenced by immunoSEQ multiplex PCR; TCRdb stores in-frame clones only, minus some. The sample holds 20,000 to 25,000 clones, over 60% seen once. The study's findings and limits: In roughly 60% of donors, memory CD4+ clonotypes crossrecognized SARS-CoV-2 and at least one common cold coronavirus spike. Compared with monoreactive clones, crossreactive clones showed significantly weaker SARS-CoV-2 expansion.

This CDR3 contains 11 residues. The V end lost 0 bases, the J end lost 6 bases, and 5 bases lay between the germline ends. Germline assignment: CDR1 GTSNPN and CDR2 SVGIG (reference sequence). As to this clone: Its antigen is not known.

Before the COVID-19 pandemic, during about 2011-2018, CD4+ T cells were taken from unexposed donors. The cells were cultured for 10 days before CD4+ T cells were isolated. Cultures held two million PBMCs per well with approximately 10 IU/ml IL-2. This sequence joins TRBV30 and TRBJ1-1; D is uncertain. The sample taken for sequencing was CD4+ T cells from PBMCs, cultured in vitro. This TCR came from a human donor in good health. CDR3 sequence reads: CAWSVSSEAFF. The CDR3 nucleotides read TGTGCCTGGAGTGTATCCTCTGAAGCTTTCTTT.